This entry features one TCR beta chain sequence. The antigen is undetermined. The entry originates in a study of T cell responses to AZD1222 COVID-19 vaccine. Study-wide findings and caveats: Spike was spanned by vaccine-associated CD4 TCRs, with dominance at 160-218 and 743-854. None of the repertoires were sampled until the peak T cell response had passed.

Method: immunoSEQ multiplex PCR; TCRdb's copy keeps in-frame clones and lacks some. The profile shows fewer than 150,000 clones, around 93% of them singletons. Germline CDR1 reads SGHTA; CDR2 reads FQGNSA. V was clipped by 1 base and J by 4 bases, with 11 bases between them. The CDR3 spans 14 residues. The chain combines TRBV7-2 with TRBJ2-7, with TRBD2 as a possible D gene (6 bases). This clonotype was sampled from an adult who received the AZD1222 COVID-19 vaccine. Sequencing used peripheral blood, obtained 28 days after the second AZD1222 dose. CDR3 nucleotide sequence: TGTGCCAGCAGCTTAGGCCAGGGACTTTACGAGCAGTACTTC. Its protein is CASSLGQGLYEQYF.